This record concerns one TCR beta chain sequence. Assay: immunoSEQ multiplex PCR; the TCRdb copy retains only in-frame clones and omits some. The sample includes 40,000 to 50,000 clones, about 85% of them seen just once. The data were taken from a study of PD-1 blockade in classical Hodgkin lymphoma. About the study: The study gave patients nivolumab 3 mg/kg intravenously every 2 weeks.

No patient escaped relapse after autologous stem cell transplantation, and brentuximab vedotin exposure varied. V lost 7 bases and J lost 7; bases outside the gene matches: 6. This CDR3 is 14 amino acids long. Germline loops: CDR1 MNHEY, CDR2 SMNVEV (reference sequence). The TCR sequence derives from a human donor with classical Hodgkin lymphoma. The sample here was peripheral blood mononuclear cells (PBMCs), taken before the second cycle of nivolumab. J is TRBJ1-6 and V is TRBV27; 8 nucleotides align to TRBD1. CDR3 sequence (DNA): TGTGCCAGCACCGACAGGGGAATAAATTCACCCCTCCACTTT. Translated, it gives CASTDRGINSPLHF.